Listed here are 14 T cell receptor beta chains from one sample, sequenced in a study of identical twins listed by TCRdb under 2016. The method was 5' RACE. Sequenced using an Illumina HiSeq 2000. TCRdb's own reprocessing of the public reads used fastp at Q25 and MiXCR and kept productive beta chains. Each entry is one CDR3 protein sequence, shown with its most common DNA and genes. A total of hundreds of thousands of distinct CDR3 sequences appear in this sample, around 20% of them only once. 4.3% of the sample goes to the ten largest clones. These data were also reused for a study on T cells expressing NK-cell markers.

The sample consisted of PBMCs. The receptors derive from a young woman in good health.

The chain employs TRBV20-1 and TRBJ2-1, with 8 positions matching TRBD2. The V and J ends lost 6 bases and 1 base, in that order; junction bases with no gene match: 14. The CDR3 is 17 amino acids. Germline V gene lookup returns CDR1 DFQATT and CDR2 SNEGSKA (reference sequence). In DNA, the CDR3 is TGCAGTGCGTCTGACCCTTCGAGCGGGAGTTCCTACAATGAGCAGTTCTTC. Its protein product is CSASDPSSGSSYNEQFF.

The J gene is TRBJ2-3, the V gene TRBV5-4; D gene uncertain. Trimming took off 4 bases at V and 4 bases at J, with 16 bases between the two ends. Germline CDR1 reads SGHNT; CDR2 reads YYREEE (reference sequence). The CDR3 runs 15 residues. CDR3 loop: CASSAYGFSADTQYF. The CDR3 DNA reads TGTGCCAGCAGCGCCTACGGTTTTTCGGCAGATACGCAGTATTTT. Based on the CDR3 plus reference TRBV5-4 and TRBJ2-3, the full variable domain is ETGVTQSPTHLIKTRGQQVTLRCSSQSGHNTVSWYQQALGQGPQFIFQYYREEENGRGNFPPRFSGLQFPNYSSELNVNALELDDSALYLCASSAYGFSADTQYFGPGTRLTVL.

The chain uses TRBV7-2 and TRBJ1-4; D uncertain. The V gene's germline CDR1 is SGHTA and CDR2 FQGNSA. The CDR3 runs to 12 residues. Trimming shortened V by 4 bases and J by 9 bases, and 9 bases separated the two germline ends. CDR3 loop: CASSYLDQKLFF. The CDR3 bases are TGTGCCAGCAGCTACCTGGACCAAAAACTGTTTTTT.

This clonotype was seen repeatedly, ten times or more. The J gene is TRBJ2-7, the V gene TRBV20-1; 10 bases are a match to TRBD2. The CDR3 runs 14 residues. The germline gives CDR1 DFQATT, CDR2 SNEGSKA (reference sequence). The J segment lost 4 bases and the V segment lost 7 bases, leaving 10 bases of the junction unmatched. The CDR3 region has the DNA TGCAGTGGCATCCGACTAGCGGGTTCGTACGAGCAGTACTTC. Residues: CSGIRLAGSYEQYF.

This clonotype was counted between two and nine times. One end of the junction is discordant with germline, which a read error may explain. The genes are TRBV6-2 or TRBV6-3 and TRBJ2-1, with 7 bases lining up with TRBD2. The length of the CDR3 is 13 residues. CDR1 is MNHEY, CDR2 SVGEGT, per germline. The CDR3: CASRGGEYSEQFF. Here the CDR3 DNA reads TGTGCCAGCAGGGGGGGGGAGTACAGTGAGCAGTTCTTC.

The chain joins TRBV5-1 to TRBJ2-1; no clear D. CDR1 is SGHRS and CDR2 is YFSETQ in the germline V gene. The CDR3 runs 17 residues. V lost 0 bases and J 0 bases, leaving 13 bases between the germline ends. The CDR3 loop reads CASSLVQQIPSYNEQFF. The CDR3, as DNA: TGCGCCAGCAGCTTGGTCCAACAGATCCCCTCCTACAATGAGCAGTTCTTC. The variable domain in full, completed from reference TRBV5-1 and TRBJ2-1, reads KAGVTQTPRYLIKTRGQQVTLSCSPISGHRSVSWYQQTPGQGLQFLFEYFSETQRNKGNFPGRFSGRQFSNSRSEMNVSTLELGDSALYLCASSLVQQIPSYNEQFFGPGTRLTVL.

The CDR3 loop is CASSLERGGVGEQYF. CDR3 DNA: TGTGCCAGCAGCCTGGAGCGGGGGGGAGTGGGCGAGCAGTACTTC. V is TRBV7-6 and J is TRBJ2-7; 10 bases are a match to TRBD2. CDR1 is SGHVS, CDR2 FNYEAQ, per germline. CDR3 length: 15 residues. Unmatched junction bases numbered 10, after V lost 5 bases and J lost 6 bases.

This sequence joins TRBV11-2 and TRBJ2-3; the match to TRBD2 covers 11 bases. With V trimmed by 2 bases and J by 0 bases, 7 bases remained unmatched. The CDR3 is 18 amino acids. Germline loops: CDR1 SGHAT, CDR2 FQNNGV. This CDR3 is CASSLKKLAGESTDTQYF. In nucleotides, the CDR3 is TGTGCCAGCAGCTTAAAGAAACTAGCGGGGGAGAGCACAGATACGCAGTATTTT.

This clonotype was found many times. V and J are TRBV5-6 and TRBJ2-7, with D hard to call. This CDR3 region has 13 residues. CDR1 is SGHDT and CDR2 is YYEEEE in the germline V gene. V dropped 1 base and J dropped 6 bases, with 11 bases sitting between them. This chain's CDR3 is CASSLRPLPEQYF. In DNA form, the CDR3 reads TGTGCCAGCAGCTTGCGACCTTTACCCGAGCAGTACTTC.

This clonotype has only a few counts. Written as DNA, the CDR3 is TGTGCCAGCAGCTTGGAATTGGGGGCAGGCAATGAGCAGTTCTTC. Translation gives CASSLELGAGNEQFF. V is TRBV5-6 and J is TRBJ2-1, with D perhaps matching TRBD1 (6 bases). CDR3 length: 15 amino acids. V lost 0 bases, J lost 6 bases, and 13 bases lay in between. The germline gives CDR1 SGHDT, CDR2 YYEEEE.

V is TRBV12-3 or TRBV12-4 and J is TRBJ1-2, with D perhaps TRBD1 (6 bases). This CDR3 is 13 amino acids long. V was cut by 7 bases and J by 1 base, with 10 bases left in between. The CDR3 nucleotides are TGTGCCAGCACACGCAGGGGTAACTATGGCTACACCTTC. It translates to CASTRRGNYGYTF.

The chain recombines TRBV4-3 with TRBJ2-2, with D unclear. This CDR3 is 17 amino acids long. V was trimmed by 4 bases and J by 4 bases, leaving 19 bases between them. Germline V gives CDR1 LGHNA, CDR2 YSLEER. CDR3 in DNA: TGCGCCAGCAGCCTCTGGGCCGGAGAGGCGTTCACCGGGGAGCTGTTTTTT. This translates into CASSLWAGEAFTGELFF.

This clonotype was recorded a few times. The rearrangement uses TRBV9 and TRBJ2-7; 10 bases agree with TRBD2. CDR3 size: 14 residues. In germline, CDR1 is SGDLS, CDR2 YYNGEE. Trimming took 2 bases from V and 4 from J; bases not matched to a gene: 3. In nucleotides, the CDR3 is TGTGCCAGCAGCGTGGGTAGCGGGAGGTACGAGCAGTACTTC. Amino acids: CASSVGSGRYEQYF.

The CDR3 protein is CAISGTGTAVQETQYF. The CDR3 DNA follows: TGTGCCATCAGTGGCACCGGGACAGCTGTCCAAGAGACCCAGTACTTC. The chain carries TRBV10-3 and TRBJ2-5; the match to TRBD1 covers 7 bases. Germline CDR1 is ENHRY and CDR2 is SYGVKD. CDR3 size: 16 residues. Unmatched junction bases numbered 9, after V lost 4 bases and J lost 1 base.